This T cell receptor (beta chain) was found in a study of blood T cell repertoires in COVID-19. Study context: The United States, Italy and Spain supplied acute and convalescent COVID-19 samples. Sources were T cells, B-cell-depleted T cells, or PBMCs; the material itself was cDNA or gDNA.

The V gene lost 0 bases and the J gene lost 2 bases, with 7 bases spanning the gap. Germline V gene lookup returns CDR1 LGHDT and CDR2 YNNKEL (reference sequence). The CDR3 covers 14 residues. In Seattle, patients joined the study during active infection and were tracked longitudinally. Here immunoSEQ multiplex PCR was the method, and the copy in TCRdb shows in-frame clones only, minus some. The sample yields 200,000 to 250,000 clones, 85% seen once. The sample comprised peripheral blood. The J gene is TRBJ1-2, the V gene TRBV3-1 (or the pseudogene TRBV3-2), with D hard to call. The clonotype comes from a woman in her seventies with COVID-19, enrolled during active disease. The CDR3 region is CASSQDLINYGYTF. The CDR3 DNA sequence: TGTGCCAGCAGCCAAGACCTAATCAACTATGGCTACACCTTC.